The 17 T cell receptor beta chains listed next were all sequenced from one sample in a study of monozygotic twins with inflammatory bowel disease. TCRdb reprocessed the 5' RACE reads; each CDR3 protein has one entry and no DNA is given. This table lists approximately 400,000 distinct CDR3 sequences. The sequencing input was blood. The source is a human donor with ulcerative colitis or Crohn's disease, or a healthy co-twin of an affected twin (not recorded which).

The V call is TRBV6-5, the J call TRBJ2-7; TCRdb returns TRBD1, unconfirmable since there is no DNA. The germline V gene encodes CDR1 MNHEY and CDR2 SVGAGI. The CDR3 consists of 17 residues. CDR3 sequence reads: CASSSSGHQASRVGKYF.

This chain joins TRBV29-1 and TRBJ2-7; TCRdb lists TRBD2, though no DNA is available to test this call. Germline V gene data show CDR1 as SQVTM and CDR2 as ANQGSEA. This CDR3 contains 15 residues. The CDR3 here is CSATSGQGSWYEQYF.

The chain joins TRBV20-1 to TRBJ2-5; TCRdb reports TRBD2, a call that lacks DNA to check it against. There are 16 residues in the CDR3. Per germline, CDR1 DFQATT and CDR2 SNEGSKA (reference sequence). CDR3 sequence: CSARDWGGGAGETQYF.

V and J are TRBV5-6 and TRBJ1-2. The CDR3 runs to 15 residues. The germline CDR1 and CDR2 sequences are SGHDT and YYEEEE. This chain's CDR3 is CASSEKGTPGSGYTF. Full variable domain (rest looked up from reference TRBV5-6 and TRBJ1-2): DAGVTQSPTHLIKTRGQQVTLRCSPKSGHDTVSWYQQALGQGPQFIFQYYEEEERQRGNFPDRFSGHQFPNYSSELNVNALLLGDSALYLCASSEKGTPGSGYTFGSGTRLTVV.

The chain recombines TRBV11-1 with TRBJ2-5; with no DNA, the TCRdb D assignment of TRBD1 cannot be verified. This CDR3 has 18 residues. Germline V gene sequence: CDR1 SGHAT, CDR2 FQDESV (reference sequence). The CDR3 loop reads CASSLSGTRQGKQETQYF.

V usage is TRBV19 and J usage is TRBJ1-2. Germline lookup yields CDR1 LNHDA and CDR2 SQIVND (reference sequence). The CDR3 is made up of 11 amino acids. CDR3 loop: CASKQEGGYTF.

The CDR3: CASGLGQLNTEAFF. The genes are TRBV5-1 and TRBJ1-1; with no DNA, the TCRdb D assignment of TRBD1 cannot be verified. Germline CDR1 is SGHRS and CDR2 is YFSETQ. The CDR3 consists of 14 residues.

This rearrangement joins TRBV10-3 to TRBJ2-5; lacking DNA, the TRBD2 call made by TCRdb goes unchecked. Germline V gives CDR1 ENHRY, CDR2 SYGVKD. This CDR3 is 15 amino acids long. The CDR3 sequence is CAIPITSALIETQYF.

The CDR3 loop is CASSLRGVMTYGYTF. The chain recombines TRBV27 with TRBJ1-2. CDR1 MNHEY and CDR2 SMNVEV come from the germline V gene (reference sequence). This CDR3 is 15 amino acids long.

V is TRBV4-3 and J is TRBJ2-1. The CDR3 is 18 residues long. Germline CDR1 is LGHNA and CDR2 is YSLEER. CDR3 residues: CASSQDPPVRKNYNEQFF.

The rearrangement uses TRBV6-5 and TRBJ1-4. The germline CDR1 and CDR2 sequences are MNHEY and SVGAGI. The CDR3 sequence is 13 residues long. Here the CDR3 reads CASSYDGNEKLFF.

The chain couples TRBV12-3 or TRBV12-4 to TRBJ2-7; TCRdb picks TRBD1, but there is no DNA to check that call. This CDR3 contains 14 residues. The chain's CDR3 is CASSRQGWSYEQYF.

The chain is built from TRBV5-1 and TRBJ2-7; the TCRdb call, TRBD1, lacks DNA for checking. The CDR3 is 15 residues long. In germline, CDR1 is SGHRS, CDR2 YFSETQ. The CDR3 loop is CASSLETTGGSRLYF.

This chain uses TRBV29-1 with TRBJ2-1; TCRdb's D call of TRBD2 is untestable without DNA. The V gene's germline CDR1 is SQVTM and CDR2 ANQGSEA. The CDR3 spans 14 residues. The CDR3 sequence: CSAGLAGIYNEQFF.

The rearrangement uses TRBV28 and TRBJ2-1; TCRdb's D gene call, TRBD2, goes unchecked for lack of DNA. The CDR3 has 14 amino acids. Germline lookup yields CDR1 MDHEN and CDR2 SYDVKM. CDR3 residues: CASTLAGGPTSQFF.

The CDR3 reads CASSLDGRMTDTQYF. This chain links TRBV7-2 with TRBJ2-3. CDR1 and CDR2 from the germline V gene are SGHTA and FQGNSA. This CDR3 comprises 15 residues.

The V gene is TRBV9, the J gene TRBJ2-2; TCRdb's D call of TRBD1 is untestable without DNA. Germline V gene sequence: CDR1 SGDLS, CDR2 YYNGEE. This CDR3 has 16 residues. The CDR3 is CASSVGGGVGTGELFF.